Shown below are 2 T cell receptor beta chains from a single sample sequenced in a study of regulatory T cells in long-lasting Graves disease. Stated time point: newly diagnosed GD, antithyroid drugs for less than 3 months. PBMC RNA served as the TCR library source. Construction of the TCR beta libraries employed iRepertoire HTBI primers in conjunction with Arm-PCR of CDR3 regions. TCRdb re-derived calls from the multiplex PCR reads in MiXCR, one entry per CDR3 protein. The repertoire holds about 540,000 distinct CDR3 sequences, 13% seen once, with approximately 9.3% in the top ten. These same data were also listed under a study on T cells in Graves' hyperthyroidism and ophthalmopathy.

Specimen: peripheral blood mononuclear cells (PBMCs), collected at new diagnosis, from a patient treated with antithyroid drugs. These receptors came from a man aged 30-40 years with Graves disease.

The rearrangement uses TRBV20-1 and TRBJ1-2; a weak D match, TRBD1 (6 bases). This CDR3 is built from 14 residues. Trimming removed 3 bases at V and 5 bases at J, with 16 bases between. Germline CDR1 DFQATT, CDR2 SNEGSKA (reference sequence). CDR3 nucleotides: TGCAGTGCTAGTGGGGACACCACGGGGTATGGCTACACCTTC. This codes for CSASGDTTGYGYTF.

This clonotype was detected many times. For the CDR3, the DNA is TGCAGTGCTATACCCCGGGGCACCCTTGGAGCTTTCTTT. Residues: CSAIPRGTLGAFF. The V and J genes are TRBV20-1 and TRBJ1-1; D perhaps matches TRBD1 (5 bases). Germline V gives CDR1 DFQATT, CDR2 SNEGSKA (reference sequence). V was clipped by 4 bases and J by 10 bases, with 19 bases between them. This CDR3 region has 13 residues.